The 32 T cell receptor beta chains given below trace back to one sample, sequenced in a study of neurological immune-mediated disorders. MiXCR was run by TCRdb on the 5' RACE reads, yielding one entry per CDR3 protein. The repertoire holds under 100,000 distinct CDR3 sequences, with around 4.5% as singletons. Time point meaning: longitudinal time-point 3. What was sequenced was PBMCs. The receptors were sampled from a woman aged 60-75 years with multiple sclerosis.

At least ten counts were recorded for this clonotype. The rearrangement joins TRBV6-1 to TRBJ2-1; D gene uncertain. Germline V gives CDR1 MNHNS, CDR2 SASEGT. The CDR3 is 15 amino acids. Trimming removed 4 bases from V and 5 bases from J, with 15 bases in between. CDR3 residues: CASSGRSVGHNEQFF. CDR3 nucleotides: TGTGCCAGCAGTGGTCGTTCGGTGGGCCACAATGAGCAGTTCTTC.

This clonotype was seen repeatedly, ten times or more. The rearrangement uses TRBV5-1 and TRBJ2-2; TRBD2 is a possible D gene (6 bases). Germline V CDR1 and CDR2: SGHRS, YFSETQ. The CDR3 is made up of 15 amino acids. The ends were cut back, 0 bases at V and 4 bases at J, with 10 bases in the middle. CDR3 in amino acids: CASSLALGGTGELFF. The CDR3 bases are TGCGCCAGCAGCTTGGCCTTGGGGGGCACCGGGGAGCTGTTTTTT.

This clonotype has just one count. A much bigger clone sits one base away, suggesting this may be a read error. V is TRBV18 and J is TRBJ2-2, with D possibly TRBD2 on 6 matching bases. The CDR3 is 15 amino acids. CDR1 KGHSH and CDR2 LQKENI come from the germline V gene. V was shortened by 5 bases and J by 0 bases, with 10 bases between the two germline ends. In DNA form, the CDR3 reads TGTGCCAGCTCAGTAGCGGAGGCGAACACCGGGGAGCTGTTTTTT. As protein: CASSVAEANTGELFF.

Ten or more counts support this clonotype. The chain uses TRBV20-1 and TRBJ2-7; TRBD1 aligns across 7 bases. The germline V gene encodes CDR1 DFQATT and CDR2 SNEGSKA (reference sequence). The V and J ends lost 5 bases and 2 bases, in that order; junction bases with no gene match: 6. This CDR3 comprises 13 residues. The CDR3 is CSAWDSGTYEQYF. The CDR3 nucleotides are TGCAGTGCTTGGGACAGTGGGACCTACGAGCAGTACTTC.

Ten or more counts support this clonotype. This sequence joins TRBV4-1 and TRBJ2-3, with 15 bases matching TRBD2. The CDR3 is 20 residues long. The germline CDR1 and CDR2 sequences are MGHRA and YSYEKL. The V segment lost 0 bases and the J segment 2 bases; nucleotides outside the gene matches: 9. CDR3: CASSQDPGTSGGRNTDTQYF. In DNA form, the CDR3 reads TGCGCCAGCAGCCAAGATCCCGGGACTAGCGGGGGGCGGAACACAGATACGCAGTATTTT.

This clonotype was seen many times. In DNA form, the CDR3 reads TGTGCCAGCAGCTTGGAGTGGGGGGGTGAGCAGTTCTTC. This gives the protein CASSLEWGGEQFF. This rearrangement joins TRBV5-5 to TRBJ2-1; 7 bases line up with TRBD2. The CDR3 is made up of 13 amino acids. Germline CDR1 SGHKS, CDR2 YYEKEE (reference sequence). Unmatched junction bases numbered 3, after V lost 0 bases and J lost 9 bases. Looking up the rest from reference TRBV5-5 and TRBJ2-1 gives the full variable domain: DAGVTQSPTHLIKTRGQQVTLRCSPISGHKSVSWYQQVLGQGPQFIFQYYEKEERGRGNFPDRFSARQFPNYSSELNVNALLLGDSALYLCASSLEWGGEQFFGPGTRLTVL.

This clonotype came up many times. At one boundary the junction diverges from the germline segment, which might be a read error. The chain joins TRBV7-9 to TRBJ2-2; D may be TRBD1 or TRBD2 (5 bases each). Germline V CDR1 and CDR2: SEHNR, FQNEAQ (reference sequence). The CDR3 length is 16 residues. The CDR3 sequence: CASNLNRTSSTGELFF. The DNA of the CDR3 is TGTGCCAGCAACTTAAACAGGACTTCCTCCACCGGGGAGCTGTTTTTT.

Details on this clonotype: With a much larger clone just one base away, this may be a read error. This sequence joins TRBV18 and TRBJ2-1; 7 bases line up with TRBD1. Looked up from germline, CDR1 is KGHSH and CDR2 is LQKENI. The CDR3 has 14 amino acids. The CDR3, as DNA: TGTGCCAACTCACCAAAGGGGGCGGACAATGAGCAGTTCTTC. Encoded protein: CANSPKGADNEQFF.

In its sample, this clonotype was seen many times. The CDR3 reads CASSFRPTSSYNSPLHF. As DNA, the CDR3 is TGTGCCAGCAGTTTTCGACCTACGAGCTCCTATAATTCACCCCTCCACTTT. This chain uses TRBV12-3 or TRBV12-4 with TRBJ1-6; D unclear. V lost 3 bases and J lost 0, with 12 bases in between. The CDR3 is 17 residues long.

The sample holds many counts of this clonotype. V is TRBV7-9 and J is TRBJ2-1; 8 bases map to TRBD1. The CDR3 is 14 residues long. The J segment lost 9 bases and the V segment lost 6 bases, leaving 10 bases of the junction unmatched. Looked up from germline, CDR1 is SEHNR and CDR2 is FQNEAQ (reference sequence). CDR3 sequence (DNA): TGTGCCAGCAGTTACCCAATGGACAGGGCTGAGCAGTTCTTC. It is translated as CASSYPMDRAEQFF.

This clonotype was picked up many times. This chain links TRBV12-3 or TRBV12-4 with TRBJ1-1; D not certain. V was pared by 7 bases and J by 1 base, with 10 bases between. There are 13 residues in the CDR3. The DNA of the CDR3 is TGTGCCAGCACCTCCAACCCGAACACTGAAGCTTTCTTT. It yields the protein CASTSNPNTEAFF.

Many counts were recorded for this clonotype. The rearrangement uses TRBV5-1 and TRBJ2-3; D is perhaps TRBD1 (5 bases). CDR1 SGHRS and CDR2 YFSETQ come from the germline V gene. V gave up 2 bases and J gave up 0 bases, with 10 bases separating them. The CDR3 length is 15 residues. The CDR3 DNA reads TGCGCCAGCAGCTTTGACAGTACTAGCACAGATACGCAGTATTTT. Amino acids: CASSFDSTSTDTQYF. Complete variable domain (other parts from reference TRBV5-1 and TRBJ2-3): KAGVTQTPRYLIKTRGQQVTLSCSPISGHRSVSWYQQTPGQGLQFLFEYFSETQRNKGNFPGRFSGRQFSNSRSEMNVSTLELGDSALYLCASSFDSTSTDTQYFGPGTRLTVL.

This clonotype showed up many times. CDR3 bases: TGCGCCAGCAGCCGACAGGGGCTTATCCTATCTGGAAACACCATATATTTT. Encoded protein: CASSRQGLILSGNTIYF. This chain joins TRBV4-1 and TRBJ1-3, with 8 bases that match TRBD1. V was pared by 4 bases and J by 1 base, with 9 bases of the junction left unmatched. In germline, CDR1 is MGHRA, CDR2 YSYEKL. The CDR3 is made up of 17 amino acids.

Comment on this clonotype: A much larger clone differs by one base, so this may be a read error. This rearrangement joins TRBV6-1 to TRBJ2-7; perhaps TRBD2 as D (5 bases). CDR1 MNHNS and CDR2 SASEGT come from the germline V gene. V was pared by 5 bases and J by 4 bases, with 9 bases between. CDR3 length: 12 residues. CDR3 DNA sequence: TGTGCCAGCAGTTGCGAGGGATACGAGCAGTACTTC. It translates to CASSCEGYEQYF.

This clonotype was detected many times. This chain uses TRBV7-9 with TRBJ1-1, with TRBD1 as a possible D gene (6 bases). Germline CDR1 and CDR2: SEHNR and FQNEAQ (reference sequence). Trimming shortened V by 7 bases and J by 3 bases, and 9 bases separated the two germline ends. CDR3 length: 12 amino acids. CDR3 amino acids: CASIRGDTEAFF. The CDR3 nucleotides are TGTGCCAGCATAAGGGGGGACACTGAAGCTTTCTTT.

This clonotype appeared many times. The chain joins TRBV3-1 to TRBJ1-1; D is unresolved. This CDR3 comprises 13 residues. Trimming cost V 2 bases and J 5 bases, with 9 bases left between them. Germline V gene data show CDR1 as LGHDT and CDR2 as YNNKEL (reference sequence). This CDR3 is CASSQKIGTEAFF. The DNA of the CDR3 is TGTGCCAGCAGCCAAAAAATCGGGACTGAAGCTTTCTTT.

This clonotype has a count of ten or more. This chain links TRBV20-1 with TRBJ1-1; D might be TRBD1 (5 bases). The CDR3 loop spans 13 amino acids. Trimming shortened V by 6 bases and J by 8 bases, and 19 bases separated the two germline ends. Germline V gene data show CDR1 as DFQATT and CDR2 as SNEGSKA (reference sequence). The CDR3 nucleotides read TGCAGTGCACAGGCGGGGGTCGCAATGGAAGCTTTCTTT. Its protein is CSAQAGVAMEAFF.

This clonotype was found many times. The J gene is TRBJ2-2, the V gene TRBV6-2 or TRBV6-3; D unclear. The CDR3 sequence is 14 residues long. V lost 5 bases and J 1 base, leaving 8 bases between the germline ends. Germline V CDR1 and CDR2: MNHEY, SVGEGT. The CDR3 reads CASSANKNTGELFF. The CDR3 nucleotides are TGTGCCAGCAGTGCAAATAAGAACACCGGGGAGCTGTTTTTT.

There are many counts of this clonotype. The chain is built from TRBV20-1 and TRBJ2-7; no definite D call. This CDR3 has 14 amino acids. Germline lookup yields CDR1 DFQATT and CDR2 SNEGSKA (reference sequence). Trimming removed 6 bases from V and 3 bases from J, with 18 bases in between. CDR3: CSALGGEKIYEQYF. In nucleotides, the CDR3 is TGCAGTGCCCTCGGTGGGGAAAAGATCTACGAGCAGTACTTC.

The sample holds a few counts of this clonotype. The chain has TRBV5-5 and TRBJ1-1; the match to TRBD1 covers 9 bases. This CDR3 is built from 15 residues. Losses at the gene ends were 3 bases for V and 3 bases for J; bases not matched to a gene: 6. The germline gives CDR1 SGHKS, CDR2 YYEKEE (reference sequence). CDR3 nucleotides: TGTGCCAGCAGCTCGCACAGGGGGCAGGACACTGAAGCTTTCTTT. This encodes CASSSHRGQDTEAFF.

This clonotype was seen at least ten times. The chain joins TRBV11-2 to TRBJ1-1; a possible D gene is TRBD1 (5 bases). The ends were cut back, 5 bases at V and 4 bases at J, with 17 bases in the middle. Per the germline V gene, CDR1 is SGHAT and CDR2 is FQNNGV. The CDR3 loop spans 15 amino acids. Here the CDR3 DNA reads TGTGCCAGCAGCCGAAGGTGGGGTAGGGGCACTGAAGCTTTCTTT. It yields the protein CASSRRWGRGTEAFF.

In its sample, this clonotype was seen many times. The chain uses TRBV20-1 and TRBJ2-3; tentatively, D is TRBD2 (7 bases). Germline lookup yields CDR1 DFQATT and CDR2 SNEGSKA (reference sequence). V was pared by 3 bases and J by 3 bases, with 13 bases between. The CDR3 totals 14 residues. The chain's CDR3 is CSASEGGATDTQYF. The CDR3 DNA reads as TGCAGTGCTAGTGAGGGGGGGGCGACAGATACGCAGTATTTT.

The table lists this clonotype with many counts. The chain couples TRBV14 to TRBJ1-1; 9 positions agree with TRBD1. Per germline, CDR1 SGHDN and CDR2 FVKESK. The CDR3 totals 15 residues. V trimming: 5 bases; J trimming: 0 bases; junction bases outside the gene matches: 4. CDR3 bases: TGTGCCAGCAGCTCCCGACAGGGGGTGAACACTGAAGCTTTCTTT. Translated, it gives CASSSRQGVNTEAFF.

This clonotype was detected ten times or more. The chain joins TRBV5-1 to TRBJ2-3, with 10 bases matching TRBD1. The germline gives CDR1 SGHRS, CDR2 YFSETQ. V dropped 0 bases and J dropped 0; count of bases not matched to a gene: 4. This CDR3 is built from 17 residues. CDR3 nucleotides: TGCGCCAGCAGCTTGGAGAGGACAGGGGGGAGCACAGATACGCAGTATTTT. Protein: CASSLERTGGSTDTQYF.

This clonotype was detected ten times or more. The chain uses TRBV7-6 and TRBJ2-5; a possible D gene is TRBD1 (6 bases). The CDR3 totals 14 residues. V dropped 5 bases and J dropped 1 base, with 11 bases sitting between them. Germline assignment: CDR1 SGHVS and CDR2 FNYEAQ. CDR3 DNA: TGTGCCAGCAGCCAGAGGGGGAGCCAAGAGACCCAGTACTTC. It specifies CASSQRGSQETQYF.

In its sample, this clonotype was seen many times. The CDR3 coding sequence is TGTGCCAGCAGCCCGATCGTAGCGGGGAGAACCAATGAGCAGTTCTTC. Its protein is CASSPIVAGRTNEQFF. The chain carries TRBV5-5 and TRBJ2-1, with 8 bases fitting TRBD2. Germline V gives CDR1 SGHKS, CDR2 YYEKEE (reference sequence). V shed 4 bases and J 6 bases; nucleotides not matched to a gene: 12. The CDR3 has 16 amino acids.

Ten or more counts support this clonotype. This chain connects TRBV5-1 to TRBJ1-1; D ambiguous. In germline, CDR1 is SGHRS, CDR2 YFSETQ. The CDR3 has 14 amino acids. The germline V and J ends were trimmed by 1 base and 5 bases, with 12 bases remaining between them. The CDR3 DNA reads as TGCGCCAGCAGCTTGAGTCTGCCTGGGACTGAAGCTTTCTTT. This codes for CASSLSLPGTEAFF.

This rearrangement joins TRBV5-1 to TRBJ1-2; D gene unclear. Germline assignment: CDR1 SGHRS and CDR2 YFSETQ. This CDR3 has 14 residues. Trimming stripped 0 bases from V and 2 bases from J, with 8 bases between. In nucleotides, the CDR3 is TGCGCCAGCAGCTTGGAGTCAAACAACTATGGCTACACCTTC. It yields the protein CASSLESNNYGYTF.

This clonotype was seen at least ten times. V gene TRBV2 combines with J gene TRBJ1-5, with a tentative D call TRBD1 (6 bases). In germline, CDR1 is SNHLY, CDR2 FYNNEI. V was pared by 6 bases and J by 5 bases, with 14 bases between. This CDR3 spans 14 amino acids. The CDR3 sequence is CASRQGTGYQPQHF. CDR3 DNA: TGTGCCAGCAGACAGGGAACGGGGTATCAGCCCCAGCATTTT.

This clonotype was recorded many times. The rearrangement joins TRBV5-1 to TRBJ2-1; D remains unclear. Looked up from germline, CDR1 is SGHRS and CDR2 is YFSETQ. V was cut by 5 bases and J by 7 bases, with 7 bases left in between. There are 11 residues in the CDR3. The CDR3 is CASRTHNEQFF. CDR3 DNA sequence: TGCGCCAGCAGGACTCATAATGAGCAGTTCTTC. Drawing the rest from reference TRBV5-1 and TRBJ2-1, the complete variable domain is KAGVTQTPRYLIKTRGQQVTLSCSPISGHRSVSWYQQTPGQGLQFLFEYFSETQRNKGNFPGRFSGRQFSNSRSEMNVSTLELGDSALYLCASRTHNEQFFGPGTRLTVL.

This clonotype was picked up many times. This rearrangement joins TRBV5-1 to TRBJ1-5; no clear D gene. The CDR3 has 16 amino acids. CDR1 is SGHRS and CDR2 is YFSETQ in the germline V gene. The V gene lost 2 bases and the J gene lost 0 bases, with 12 bases spanning the gap. Here the CDR3 DNA reads TGCGCCAGCAGCTTAGAGGCCAGAAGTAGCAATCAGCCCCAGCATTTT. Its protein is CASSLEARSSNQPQHF.

This clonotype was seen many times. This sequence joins TRBV4-2 and TRBJ1-2, with D hard to call. V was clipped by 0 bases and J by 7 bases, with 9 bases between them. Germline V lookup: CDR1 LGHNA, CDR2 YNFKEQ. The CDR3 has 13 residues. The CDR3 DNA reads as TGTGCCAGCAGCCAAGATGGAGTTGGTGGCTACACCTTC. Protein sequence: CASSQDGVGGYTF.